This T cell receptor (beta chain) was captured in a study of T cell repertoires in cytomegalovirus infection (dated by TCRdb to the late 2010s). For the study in its entirety: Donor HLA type was relevant to the analysis, as public TCR beta signatures indicated carriage of CMV infection together with the matching HLA type.

This clonotype is classified as medium-sized (0.01 to 0.1%). Its cognate antigen has yet to be identified. Qualities for individual bases were not recorded, and no much larger clone is one base off. Study-level results and caveats: The ex vivo response was dominated by HLA-C-restricted CMV-specific TCR beta clonotypes, which also provided the single most frequent clonotype in two of eight donors. Cumulative frequency of public TCR beta family members discriminated carriers of CMV infection plus the relevant HLA type in this cohort and an independent approximately 360-donor cohort.

Sequencing instrument: Illumina HiSeq 1500. TCRdb reprocessed the public reads (quality trimming at Q25 with fastp, clone calling with MiXCR) and kept in-frame beta chains. Entries are consolidated by CDR3 protein sequence, retaining the most common genes and DNA. The sample has about 250,000 distinct CDR3 sequences on record, over 9% of them singletons. Jointly, the top ten make up 1.5% to 2% of the sample. For CDR1 and CDR2, the germline V gene lists SGHTA and FQGNSA. The CDR3, cysteine through phenylalanine, is 17 amino acids long. Only the CDR3 DNA stays, 51 bases, in frame from base 1. Trimming takes 2 bases off V and 9 bases off J; junction bases not matched to a gene: 12.

This sequence originates from a human donor in good health (CMV status not recorded). Some clones in this sample may be carry-over from other donors' samples. Sequences were obtained from PBMCs. The rearranged segments are TRBV7-2 and TRBJ1-6; a stretch of 8 junction bases matches TRBD1. For the CDR3, the sequence is CASSLNSSHRGGSPLHF. The DNA sequence follows: TGTGCCAGCAGCTTAAATTCATCGCACAGGGGGGGTTCACCCCTCCACTTT.